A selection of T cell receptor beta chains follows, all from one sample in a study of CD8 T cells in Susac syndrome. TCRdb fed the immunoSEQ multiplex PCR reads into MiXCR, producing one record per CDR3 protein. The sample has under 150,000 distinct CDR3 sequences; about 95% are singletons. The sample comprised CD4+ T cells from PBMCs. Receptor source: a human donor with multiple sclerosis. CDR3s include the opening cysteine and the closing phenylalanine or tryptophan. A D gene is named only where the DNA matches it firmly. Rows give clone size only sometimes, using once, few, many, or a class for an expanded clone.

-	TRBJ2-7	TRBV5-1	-	CASRRDSTYEQYF	TGCGCCAGCAGACGGGATTCTACCTACGAGCAGTACTTC
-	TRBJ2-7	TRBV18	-	CASSPLRDSYEQYF	TGTGCCAGCTCACCACTTCGCGACTCCTACGAGCAGTACTTC
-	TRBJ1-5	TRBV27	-	CASSLSPGHSQHF	TGTGCCAGCAGTTTATCCCCCGGGCATTCCCAGCATTTT
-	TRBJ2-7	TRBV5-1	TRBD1	CASSWGTGTAGEQYF	TGCGCCAGCAGCTGGGGGACAGGGACGGCGGGGGAGCAGTACTTC
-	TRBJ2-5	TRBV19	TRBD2	CASSPLAGAGETQYF	TGTGCCAGTAGTCCCCTAGCGGGAGCGGGAGAGACCCAGTACTTC
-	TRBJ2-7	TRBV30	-	CAWSKDEQYF	TGTGCCTGGAGTAAGGACGAGCAGTACTTC
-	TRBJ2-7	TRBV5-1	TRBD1	CASSLGGQGVSSYEQYF	TGCGCCAGCAGCTTGGGGGGACAGGGAGTCTCCTCCTACGAGCAGTACTTC
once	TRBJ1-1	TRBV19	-	CASSKGFGTEAFF	TGTGCCAGTAGTAAGGGCTTTGGCACTGAAGCTTTCTTT
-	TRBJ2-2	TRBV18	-	CASSPPLAPTGELFF	TGTGCCAGCTCACCACCGCTAGCGCCTACCGGGGAGCTGTTTTTT
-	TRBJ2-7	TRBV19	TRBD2	CASSKGLAGVPSYEQYF	TGTGCCAGTAGTAAGGGACTAGCGGGAGTCCCCTCCTACGAGCAGTACTTC
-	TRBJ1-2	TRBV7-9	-	CASSAGTPYGYTF	TGTGCCAGCAGCGCCGGGACTCCCTATGGCTACACCTTC
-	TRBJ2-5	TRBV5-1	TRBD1	CASSFRTGIGETQYF	TGCGCCAGCAGCTTTCGGACAGGGATTGGAGAGACCCAGTACTTC
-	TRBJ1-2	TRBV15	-	CATSSAGNYGYTF	TGTGCCACCAGCAGCGCGGGGAACTATGGCTACACCTTC
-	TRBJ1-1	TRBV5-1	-	CASSLAEGTNTEAFF	TGCGCCAGCAGCTTGGCGGAGGGGACGAACACTGAAGCTTTCTTT
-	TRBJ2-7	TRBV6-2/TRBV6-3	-	CASRNPGQAIEQYF	TGTGCCAGCCGAAACCCGGGGCAGGCTATAGAGCAGTACTTC
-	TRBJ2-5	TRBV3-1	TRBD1	CASSHNTGEGAQYF	TGTGCCAGCAGCCATAACACAGGGGAAGGGGCCCAGTACTTC
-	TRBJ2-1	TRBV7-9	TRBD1	CASIRDRADEQFF	TGTGCCAGCATCAGGGACAGGGCCGATGAGCAGTTCTTC
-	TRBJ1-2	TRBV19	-	CASSIDPRQTHYGYTF	TGTGCCAGTAGTATAGATCCACGGCAGACCCACTATGGCTACACCTTC
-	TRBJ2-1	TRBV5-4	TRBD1	CASSFDRGGNEQFF	TGTGCCAGCAGCTTCGACAGGGGGGGTAATGAGCAGTTCTTC
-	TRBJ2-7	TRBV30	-	CAWSVLKGTGIEQYF	TGTGCCTGGAGTGTACTAAAGGGAACGGGAATCGAGCAGTACTTC
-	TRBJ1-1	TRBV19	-	CASRGTSSAFF	TGTGCCAGTAGGGGGACTTCCTCAGCTTTCTTT
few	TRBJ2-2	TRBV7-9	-	CASRRENTGELFF	TGTGCCAGCCGGCGGGAAAACACCGGGGAGCTGTTTTTT
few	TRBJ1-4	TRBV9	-	CASSAYRGAGEKLFF	TGTGCCAGCAGCGCCTACCGAGGGGCGGGTGAAAAACTGTTTTTT
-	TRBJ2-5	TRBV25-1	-	CASSEYKGGETQYF	TGTGCCAGCAGTGAATACAAGGGAGGAGAGACCCAGTACTTC
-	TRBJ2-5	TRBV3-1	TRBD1	CASSQDGKGARETQYF	TGTGCCAGCAGCCAAGACGGGAAGGGGGCACGAGAGACCCAGTACTTC
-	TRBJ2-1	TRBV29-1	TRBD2	CSVLAGGIGNEQFF	TGCAGCGTTCTAGCGGGGGGGATTGGAAATGAGCAGTTCTTC
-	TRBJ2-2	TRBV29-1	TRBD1	CSVRRGRDTGELFF	TGCAGCGTAAGAAGGGGGCGCGACACCGGGGAGCTGTTTTTT
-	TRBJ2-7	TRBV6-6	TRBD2	CASSSHSGTGAEQYF	TGTGCCAGCAGTTCCCATAGCGGGACGGGGGCCGAGCAGTACTTC
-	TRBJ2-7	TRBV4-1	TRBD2	CASSQLAGEPYEQYF	TGCGCCAGCAGTCAGTTAGCGGGGGAGCCCTACGAGCAGTACTTC
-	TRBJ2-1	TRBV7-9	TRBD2	CASSFRGLENNEQFF	TGTGCCAGCAGCTTCCGGGGACTAGAAAACAATGAGCAGTTCTTC
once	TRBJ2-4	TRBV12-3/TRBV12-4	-	CASSLIDIQYF	TGTGCCAGCAGTTTGATAGACATTCAGTACTTC
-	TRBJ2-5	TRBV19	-	CASSNEETQYF	TGTGCCAGTAGCAACGAAGAGACCCAGTACTTC
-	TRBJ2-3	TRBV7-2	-	CASSPRAASTDTQYF	TGTGCCAGCAGCCCCCGGGCAGCTAGCACAGATACGCAGTATTTT
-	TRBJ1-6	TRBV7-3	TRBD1	CASSLTGQANSPLHF	TGTGCCAGCAGCTTAACAGGACAGGCGAATTCACCCCTCCACTTT
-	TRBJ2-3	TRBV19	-	CASSPGLADTQYF	TGTGCCAGTAGTCCCGGTCTCGCGGATACGCAGTATTTT
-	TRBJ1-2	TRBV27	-	CASSFPSFVSFVPNVPYGYTF	TGTGCCAGCAGTTTCCCCTCCTTCGTATCATTCGTACCTAATGTCCCCTATGGCTACACCTTC
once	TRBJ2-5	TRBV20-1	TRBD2	CSAPRGGWWDQETQYF	TGCAGTGCCCCTCGCGGGGGTTGGTGGGACCAAGAGACCCAGTACTTC
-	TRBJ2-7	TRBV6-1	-	CASSEEKGPTYEQYF	TGTGCCAGCAGTGAAGAGAAGGGGCCAACCTACGAGCAGTACTTC
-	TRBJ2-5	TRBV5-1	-	CASSLGQLEQETQYF	TGCGCCAGCAGCTTGGGACAGCTCGAACAAGAGACCCAGTACTTC
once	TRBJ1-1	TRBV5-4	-	CASSLELTPNTEAFF	TGTGCCAGCAGCTTGGAGTTAACGCCGAACACTGAAGCTTTCTTT
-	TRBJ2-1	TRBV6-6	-	CASSYTAVSYNEQFF	TGTGCCAGCAGTTACACGGCGGTATCCTACAATGAGCAGTTCTTC
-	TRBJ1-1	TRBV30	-	CAWSVGRGKGRVDTEAFF	TGTGCCTGGAGTGTCGGTAGGGGGAAGGGTAGAGTGGACACTGAAGCTTTCTTT
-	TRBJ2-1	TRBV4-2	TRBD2	CASSQVGLADIVEQFF	TGTGCCAGCAGCCAAGTGGGCCTAGCGGATATAGTTGAGCAGTTCTTC
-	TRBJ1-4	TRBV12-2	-	CASRLTGQVPATNEKLFF	TGTGCAAGTCGCTTAACCGGACAGGTTCCTGCAACTAATGAAAAACTGTTTTTT
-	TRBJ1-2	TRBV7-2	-	CASSSYRWGNYGYTF	TGTGCCAGCAGCTCCTACCGGTGGGGGAACTATGGCTACACCTTC